The T cell receptor beta chain under discussion was sequenced for a study of T cell responses to AZD1222 COVID-19 vaccine (dated by TCRdb to the early 2020s). The study in broad terms: AZD1222 recipients given second doses at about 4 weeks or at about 12 weeks were pooled, since spike-specific TCR depth and breadth were not found to differ between the two schedules. TCR sequencing was performed for fewer than 250 trial participants, of whom about 200 were given two doses of AZD1222 and 26 were given two doses of MenACWY control vaccine. Trial participants were enrolled by age into 18-55, 56-69 and 70-plus year subgroups, with about 150, 28 and 57 TCR-sequenced participants respectively. Points the paper makes about the study in general: Nearly half of unique spike-specific TCRs reportedly recognized epitopes outside regions mutated in the B.1.351 and B.1.1.7 variants. Vaccine-associated CD4 TCRs spanned the whole spike protein, with dominant responses in regions 160-218 and 743-854. Only 5 to 7 AZD1222 recipients were SARS-CoV-2 seropositive at baseline, limiting conclusions about previously exposed vaccinees. Because no samples from the day 14 peak response were available, repertoires could be characterized only after the peak T cell response. Spike-specific TCR breadth and depth rose significantly after two AZD1222 doses compared with day 0 and with MenACWY recipients. The 56-69-year group was small, and its depth increase did not reach significance, likely because of low power. Participants were mostly white British, with more females than males. The authors suggested clonal diversity may have been underestimated.

According to the study, the label for this sample's time point signals: baseline before first vaccination. The vaccinee samples were drawn from two UK trials, COV001 and COV002, one of which was a single-blind randomized controlled phase 2/3 trial testing AZD1222 (ChAdOx1 nCoV-19) in healthy adults. For TCRbeta chain sequencing, PBMC samples from trial participants were taken at day 0 and at day 28 after the second dose. Notes on this clone: Its antigen is not yet known. No base qualities exist here, and no much larger clone lies one base off it.

The CDR3 regions of human TCRbeta chains were subjected to immunosequencing. The authors' analysis ran thus. Repertoire TCRs were checked for matches against a reference library of SARS-CoV-2-specific TCRs that had been generated using the MIRA antigen-specificity platform. Breadth was defined as the fraction of unique TCRs that were SARS-CoV-2-associated, and depth was defined as the fraction of total T cells that were SARS-CoV-2-associated. Each spike-specific TCR was assigned to its reactive spike region and to a CD4 or CD8 class using the MIRA data. Log10-transformed breadth and depth values were compared by one-way ANOVA with Sidak's multiple comparisons tests. The source is immuneACCESS, and TCRdb retained only in-frame sequences with V and J called. Part of the clones is not carried over; for the studies checked, unresolved V genes explain less than half of this, and the remainder is unexplained. The V and J calls and the clone size are those of that table, but D and trimming were determined from the DNA. This sample is represented by about 54,000 clones; around 90% of them were singletons. The ten biggest clones cover around 2% of the sample.

The source was peripheral blood, collected on day 0 of AZD1222 vaccination. The sequence was collected from an adult in good health.

The CDR3 loop reads CASSYRPGAEAFF. The DNA sequence is given as TGTGCCAGCAGTTACCGACCCGGGGCTGAAGCTTTCTTT. The chain uses TRBV6-5 and TRBJ1-1; no D gene call is confident. The germline V gene encodes CDR1 MNHEY and CDR2 SVGAGI. V loses 2 bases of germline sequence and J loses 6 bases, and the interval between the two ends is 10 bases. Its CDR3 holds 13 amino acids, cysteine through phenylalanine. The sequence is cut down to CDR3 DNA, 39 bases in frame from base 1.